Below, one T cell receptor (beta chain) is given with its context. Its specificity is unknown. This CDR3 comprises 18 residues. Germline V gives CDR1 DFQATT, CDR2 SNEGSKA (reference sequence). V was clipped by 1 base and J by 2 bases; unmatched bases: 13. This sample was included in a study of T-cell reconstitution after alpha-beta-depleted transplantation in children. The library targeted TCRbeta and was prepared with unique molecular identifiers. A single record per CDR3 protein comes from TCRdb applying MiXCR to the PCR reads. In the table there are fewer than 700,000 distinct CDR3 sequences, roughly 13% of which are singletons. Study conclusions and caveats: Reportedly, roughly two months post-transplant, alpha-beta T cells arose from several hundred expanded graft clones. The main origin of T-cell counts and diversity one year after transplant was newly produced T cells. From surviving recipient T cells and thymic progenitors came the high day-60 TCRbeta diversity observed in some patients.

J is TRBJ2-7 and V is TRBV20-1; 11 positions agree with TRBD2. The TCR was taken from a male patient younger than 18 who had a stem cell transplant for acute myeloid leukemia, so the T cells may come from the graft donor. The sample consisted of PBMCs, mostly from graft donor cells, taken 360 days after TCRalphabeta/CD19-depleted stem cell transplant. This chain's CDR3 is CSARGPFTGTSGTYEQYF. DNA of the CDR3: TGCAGTGCTAGAGGGCCCTTTACCGGGACTAGCGGTACCTACGAGCAGTACTTC.